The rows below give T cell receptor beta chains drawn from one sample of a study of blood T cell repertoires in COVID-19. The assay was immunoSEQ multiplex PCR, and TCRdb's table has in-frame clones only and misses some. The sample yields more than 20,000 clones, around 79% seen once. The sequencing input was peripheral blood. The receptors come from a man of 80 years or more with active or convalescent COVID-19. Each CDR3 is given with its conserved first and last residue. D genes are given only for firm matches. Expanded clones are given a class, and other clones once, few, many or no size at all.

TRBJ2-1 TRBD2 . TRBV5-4 TGTGCCAGCAGCTTTAAGCGGGGGGTCAATTACAATGAGCAGTTCTTC CASSFKRGVNYNEQFF
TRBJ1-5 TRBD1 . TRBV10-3 TGTGCCATCAGTGAACTTTTTGACAGGGATGGCAATCAGCCCCAGCATTTT CAISELFDRDGNQPQHF
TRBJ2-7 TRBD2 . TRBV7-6 TGTGCCAGCAGCTCCGTAGCGGCGGGAGCCACCTACGAGCAGTACTTC CASSSVAAGATYEQYF
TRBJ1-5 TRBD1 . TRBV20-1 TGCAGTGCTAGTGGAGGGGGCGGCAATCAGCCCCAGCATTTT CSASGGGGNQPQHF
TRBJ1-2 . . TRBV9 TGTGCCAGCAGCGCTGGGACTGTCTATGGCTACACCTTC CASSAGTVYGYTF
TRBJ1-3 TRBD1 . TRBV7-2 TGTGCCAGCAGTAGCAGGGGGATTTCTGGAAACACCATATATTTT CASSSRGISGNTIYF
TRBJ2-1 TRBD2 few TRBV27 TGTGCCAGCAGTTCTTGGGGACTAGCGGGAGTACAGGGCTCCTACAATGAGCAGTTCTTC CASSSWGLAGVQGSYNEQFF
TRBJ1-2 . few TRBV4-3 TGCGCCAGCAGCCAAACTACCATCCGGGACACCTATGGCTACACCTTC CASSQTTIRDTYGYTF
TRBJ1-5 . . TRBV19 TGTGCCAGCATCGGGCAGGGGTATCAGCCCCAGCATTTT CASIGQGYQPQHF
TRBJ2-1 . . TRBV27 TGTGCCACCAATAGGAAACTAGTGGGGATGGATGAGCAGTTCTTC CATNRKLVGMDEQFF
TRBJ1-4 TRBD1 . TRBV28 TGTGCCAGCAGAAAACAGGGGGCAGGTAATGAAAAACTGTTTTTT CASRKQGAGNEKLFF
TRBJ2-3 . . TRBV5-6 TGTGCCAGCAGCTTGGGGGTGACTAGCACAGATACGCAGTATTTT CASSLGVTSTDTQYF
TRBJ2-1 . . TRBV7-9 TGTGCCAGCAGCGCCCCTAGCTTTGAGCAGTTCTTC CASSAPSFEQFF